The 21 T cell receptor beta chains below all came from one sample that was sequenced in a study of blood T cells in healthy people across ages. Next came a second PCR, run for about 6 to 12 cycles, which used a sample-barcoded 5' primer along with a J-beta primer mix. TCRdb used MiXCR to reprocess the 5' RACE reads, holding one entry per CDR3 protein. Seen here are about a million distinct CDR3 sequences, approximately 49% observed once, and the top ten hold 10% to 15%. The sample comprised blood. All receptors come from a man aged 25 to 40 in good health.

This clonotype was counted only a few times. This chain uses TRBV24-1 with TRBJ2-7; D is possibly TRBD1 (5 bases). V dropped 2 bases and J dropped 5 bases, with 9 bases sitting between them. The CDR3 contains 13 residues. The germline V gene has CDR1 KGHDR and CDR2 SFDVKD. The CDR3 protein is CATSDSTVHEQYF. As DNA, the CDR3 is TGTGCCACCAGTGATTCGACAGTCCACGAGCAGTACTTC.

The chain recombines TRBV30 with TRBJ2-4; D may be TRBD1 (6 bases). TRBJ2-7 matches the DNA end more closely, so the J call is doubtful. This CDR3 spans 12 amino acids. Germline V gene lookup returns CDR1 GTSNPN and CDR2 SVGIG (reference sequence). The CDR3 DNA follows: TGTGCCTGGAGTGTTGTCAGGGGCGAGCAGTACTTC. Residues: CAWSVVRGEQYF.

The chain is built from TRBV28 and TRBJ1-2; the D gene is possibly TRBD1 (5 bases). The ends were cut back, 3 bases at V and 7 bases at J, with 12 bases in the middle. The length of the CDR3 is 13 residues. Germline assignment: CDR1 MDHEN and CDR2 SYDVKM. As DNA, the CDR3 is TGTGCCAGCAGTTTTAGCAGGGCGAGTGGCTACACCTTC. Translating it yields CASSFSRASGYTF.

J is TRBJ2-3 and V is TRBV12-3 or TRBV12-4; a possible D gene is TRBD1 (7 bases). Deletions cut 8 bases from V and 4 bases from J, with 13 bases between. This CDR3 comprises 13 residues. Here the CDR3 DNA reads TGTGCCAGCGCCCAGGGGGGCGCAGATACGCAGTATTTT. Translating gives CASAQGGADTQYF.

The CDR3 DNA reads as TGTGCCAGCAGTCAGCCGGGACAGATGGAGACCCAGTACTTC. Its translation is CASSQPGQMETQYF. The chain joins TRBV6-6 to TRBJ2-5; TRBD1 matches 7 bases. Trimming cost V 5 bases and J 5 bases; bases outside gene matches: 8. This CDR3 contains 14 residues. Germline assignment: CDR1 MNHNY and CDR2 SVGAGI (reference sequence).

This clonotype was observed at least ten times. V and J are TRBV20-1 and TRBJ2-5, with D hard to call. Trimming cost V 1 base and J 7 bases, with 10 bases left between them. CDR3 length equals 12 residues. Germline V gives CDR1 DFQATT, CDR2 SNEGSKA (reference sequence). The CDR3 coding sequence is TGCAGTGCTAGAGCTGTCGGTGGGACCCAGTACTTC. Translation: CSARAVGGTQYF.

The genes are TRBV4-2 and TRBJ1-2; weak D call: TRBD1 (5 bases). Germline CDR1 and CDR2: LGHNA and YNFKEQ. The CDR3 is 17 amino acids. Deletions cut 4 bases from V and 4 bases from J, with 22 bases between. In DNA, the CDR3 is TGTGCCAGCAGCCGGGCGGAACGGGGCAAAGGGTCCTATGGCTACACCTTC. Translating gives CASSRAERGKGSYGYTF.

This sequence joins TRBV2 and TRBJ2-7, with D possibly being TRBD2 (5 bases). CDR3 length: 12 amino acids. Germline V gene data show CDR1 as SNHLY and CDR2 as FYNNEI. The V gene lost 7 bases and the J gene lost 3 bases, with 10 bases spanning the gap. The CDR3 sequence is CASTVRVYEQYF. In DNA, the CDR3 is TGTGCCAGCACGGTGCGGGTCTACGAGCAGTACTTC.

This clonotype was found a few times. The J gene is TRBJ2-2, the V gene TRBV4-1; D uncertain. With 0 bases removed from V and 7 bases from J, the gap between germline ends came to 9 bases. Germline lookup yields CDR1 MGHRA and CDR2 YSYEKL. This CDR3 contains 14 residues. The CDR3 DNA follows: TGCGCCAGCAGCCAAGAATCGGGTTTCGGGGAGCTGTTTTTT. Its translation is CASSQESGFGELFF.

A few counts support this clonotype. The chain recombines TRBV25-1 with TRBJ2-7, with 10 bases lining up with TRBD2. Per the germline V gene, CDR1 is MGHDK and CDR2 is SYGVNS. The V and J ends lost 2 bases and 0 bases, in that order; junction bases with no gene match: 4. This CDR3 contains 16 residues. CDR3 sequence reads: CASSEVLAGASYEQYF. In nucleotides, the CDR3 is TGTGCCAGCAGTGAAGTCCTAGCGGGGGCCTCCTACGAGCAGTACTTC.

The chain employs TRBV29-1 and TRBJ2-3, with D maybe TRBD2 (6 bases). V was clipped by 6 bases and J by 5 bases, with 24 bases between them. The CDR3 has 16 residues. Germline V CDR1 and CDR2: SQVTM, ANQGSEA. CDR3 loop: CSVGTPKGGSGDTQYF. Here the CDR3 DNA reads TGCAGCGTCGGAACCCCCAAGGGTGGTAGCGGAGATACGCAGTATTTT.

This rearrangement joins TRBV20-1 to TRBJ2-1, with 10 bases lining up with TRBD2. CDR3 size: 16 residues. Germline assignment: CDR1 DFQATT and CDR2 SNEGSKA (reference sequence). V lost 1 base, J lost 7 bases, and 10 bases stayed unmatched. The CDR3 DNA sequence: TGCAGTGCTAGAGGTAAAGCGGGGGGGCCCGTAAATGAGCAGTTCTTC. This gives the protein CSARGKAGGPVNEQFF.

The CDR3 reads CASSYNSGSSYNEQFF. CDR3 DNA: TGTGCCAGCAGTTATAATAGTGGTAGCTCCTACAATGAGCAGTTCTTC. This rearrangement joins TRBV7-3 to TRBJ2-1, with no clear D. The CDR3 has 16 residues. V was cut by 6 bases and J by 0 bases, with 15 bases left in between. CDR1 and CDR2 (germline): SGHTA, FQGTGA.

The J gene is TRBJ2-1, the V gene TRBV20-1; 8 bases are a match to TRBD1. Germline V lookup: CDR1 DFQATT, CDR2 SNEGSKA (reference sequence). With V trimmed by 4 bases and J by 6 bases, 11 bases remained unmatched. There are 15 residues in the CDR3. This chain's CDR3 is CSANSPGGASNEQFF. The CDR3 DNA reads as TGCAGTGCTAATAGCCCAGGGGGCGCGAGCAATGAGCAGTTCTTC.

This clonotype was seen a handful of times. The CDR3 sequence: CASSLAGKNEQFF. CDR3 DNA sequence: TGTGCCAGCAGTCTAGCGGGGAAGAATGAGCAGTTCTTC. The J gene is TRBJ2-1, the V gene TRBV7-2; 9 bases match TRBD2. The CDR3 covers 13 residues. CDR1 is SGHTA and CDR2 is FQGNSA in the germline V gene. The ends lost 6 bases at V and 7 bases at J; junction bases unmatched: 4.

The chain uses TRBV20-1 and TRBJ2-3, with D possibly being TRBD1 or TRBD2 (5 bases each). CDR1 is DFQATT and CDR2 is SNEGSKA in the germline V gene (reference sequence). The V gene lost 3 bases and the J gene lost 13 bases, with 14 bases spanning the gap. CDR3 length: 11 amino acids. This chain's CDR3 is CSASGGTPEYF. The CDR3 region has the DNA TGCAGTGCTAGTGGTGGGACCCCGGAGTATTTT.

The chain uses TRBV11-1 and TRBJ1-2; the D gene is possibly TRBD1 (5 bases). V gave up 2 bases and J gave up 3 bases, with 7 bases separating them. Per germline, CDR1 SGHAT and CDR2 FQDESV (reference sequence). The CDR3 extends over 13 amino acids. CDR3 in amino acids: CASSLRTHYGYTF. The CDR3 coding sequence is TGTGCCAGCAGCTTACGGACACACTATGGCTACACCTTC.

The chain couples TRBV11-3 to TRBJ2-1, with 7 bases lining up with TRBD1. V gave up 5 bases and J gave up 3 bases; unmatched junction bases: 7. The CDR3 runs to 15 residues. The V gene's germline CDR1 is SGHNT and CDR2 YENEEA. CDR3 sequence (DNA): TGTGCCAGCAGCCCCACGGGACAGAACTACAATGAGCAGTTCTTC. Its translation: CASSPTGQNYNEQFF.

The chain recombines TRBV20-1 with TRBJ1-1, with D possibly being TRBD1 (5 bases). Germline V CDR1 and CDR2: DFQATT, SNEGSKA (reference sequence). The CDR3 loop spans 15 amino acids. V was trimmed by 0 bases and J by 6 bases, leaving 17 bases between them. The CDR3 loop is CSARDLQGPGSEAFF. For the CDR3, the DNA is TGCAGTGCTAGAGATCTTCAGGGCCCGGGATCTGAAGCTTTCTTT.

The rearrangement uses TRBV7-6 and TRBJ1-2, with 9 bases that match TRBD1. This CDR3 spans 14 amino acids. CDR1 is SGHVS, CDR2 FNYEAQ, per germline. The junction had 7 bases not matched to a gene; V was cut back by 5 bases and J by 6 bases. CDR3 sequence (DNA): TGTGCCAGCAGCGGATTACAGGGGGCGGATGGCTACACCTTC. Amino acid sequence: CASSGLQGADGYTF.

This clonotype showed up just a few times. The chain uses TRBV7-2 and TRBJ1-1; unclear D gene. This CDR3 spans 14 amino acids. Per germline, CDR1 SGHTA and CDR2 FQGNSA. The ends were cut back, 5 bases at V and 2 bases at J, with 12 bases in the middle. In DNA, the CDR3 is TGTGCCAGCAGCGCGGCCTTAACTAACACTGAAGCTTTCTTT. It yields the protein CASSAALTNTEAFF.